This is a list of T cell receptor beta chains from one sample in a study of CD4 and CD8 cells across lung adenocarcinoma regions. Each CDR3 protein gets one entry after TCRdb re-called the PCR reads with MiXCR. The repertoire holds 25,000 or so distinct CDR3 sequences, with 45% to 60% as singletons. Specimen: CD4+ T cells from the center of a lung tumor. The receptors originated from a male donor with lung adenocarcinoma. The CD4 and CD8 labels of this study may be unreliable. The CDR3 runs from the conserved cysteine through the conserved F or W. A D gene is named only where the DNA matches it firmly. Clone size appears in some rows only: once, few, many, or a class for an expanded clone.

CDR3 length: 17
clone size: medium-sized
J gene: TRBJ2-1
D gene: TRBD2
V gene: TRBV6-5
CDR3 protein: CASMGGTSGISYNEQFF
CDR3 DNA: TGTGCCAGCATGGGCGGGACTAGCGGGATATCCTACAATGAGCAGTTCTTC

CDR3 length: 14
clone size: few
J gene: TRBJ2-5
D gene: TRBD2
V gene: TRBV7-2
CDR3 protein: CASSFGGSGETQYF
CDR3 DNA: TGTGCCAGCAGCTTCGGCGGGAGCGGTGAGACCCAGTACTTC

CDR3 length: 13
clone size: medium-sized
J gene: TRBJ2-5
D gene: NA
V gene: TRBV6-5
CDR3 protein: CASSYSGRETQYF
CDR3 DNA: TGTGCCAGCAGTTACTCGGGCCGGGAGACCCAGTACTTC

CDR3 length: 17
clone size: NA
J gene: TRBJ2-7
D gene: TRBD1
V gene: TRBV5-1
CDR3 protein: CASSLAPRQGGSYEQYF
CDR3 DNA: TGCGCCAGCAGCTTGGCCCCAAGACAGGGGGGCTCCTACGAGCAGTACTTC

CDR3 length: 15
clone size: NA
J gene: TRBJ1-1
D gene: NA
V gene: TRBV5-8
CDR3 protein: CASSLFRGLNTEAFF
CDR3 DNA: TGTGCCAGCAGCTTGTTCAGGGGATTGAACACTGAAGCTTTCTTT

CDR3 length: 14
clone size: many
J gene: TRBJ2-1
D gene: TRBD1
V gene: TRBV7-6
CDR3 protein: CASSKSTGGNEQFF
CDR3 DNA: TGTGCCAGCAGCAAAAGCACAGGGGGCAATGAGCAGTTCTTC

CDR3 length: 15
clone size: medium-sized
J gene: TRBJ2-1
D gene: NA
V gene: TRBV6-1
CDR3 protein: CASSDAGRAYNEQFF
CDR3 DNA: TGTGCCAGCAGTGACGCGGGACGCGCCTACAATGAGCAGTTCTTC

CDR3 length: 19
clone size: NA
J gene: TRBJ2-3
D gene: TRBD2
V gene: TRBV6-5
CDR3 protein: CASSSTGLAGGRHQDTQYF
CDR3 DNA: TGTGCCAGCAGTTCCACCGGACTAGCGGGGGGGCGTCACCAAGATACGCAGTATTTC

CDR3 length: 15
clone size: few
J gene: TRBJ1-5
D gene: TRBD1
V gene: TRBV27
CDR3 protein: CASSSTGGSNQPHHF
CDR3 DNA: TGTGCCAGCAGTTCGACAGGGGGAAGCAATCAGCCCCACCACTTT

CDR3 length: 14
clone size: few
J gene: TRBJ1-3
D gene: NA
V gene: TRBV4-2
CDR3 protein: CASSQGTAGNTIYF
CDR3 DNA: TGTGCCAGCAGCCAAGGGACAGCTGGAAACACCATATATTTT

CDR3 length: 14
clone size: NA
J gene: TRBJ2-5
D gene: NA
V gene: TRBV11-2
CDR3 protein: CASSPPGTQETQYF
CDR3 DNA: TGTGCCAGCAGCCCCCCCGGCACACAAGAGACCCAGTACTTC

CDR3 length: 15
clone size: NA
J gene: TRBJ2-1
D gene: TRBD2
V gene: TRBV28
CDR3 protein: CASSISGLALNEQFF
CDR3 DNA: TGTGCCAGCAGTATATCGGGACTAGCCCTCAATGAGCAGTTCTTC

CDR3 length: 15
clone size: NA
J gene: TRBJ2-5
D gene: NA
V gene: TRBV6-1
CDR3 protein: CASSELVRTRETQYF
CDR3 DNA: TGTGCCAGCAGTGAATTGGTCAGAACTCGAGAGACCCAGTACTTC

CDR3 length: 14
clone size: NA
J gene: TRBJ2-5
D gene: NA
V gene: TRBV6-5
CDR3 protein: CASSSGTYQETQYF
CDR3 DNA: TGTGCCAGCAGTTCGGGGACTTATCAAGAGACCCAGTACTTC

CDR3 length: 18
clone size: many
J gene: TRBJ1-5
D gene: NA
V gene: TRBV6-1
CDR3 protein: CASSPNLRDGNSNQPQHF
CDR3 DNA: TGTGCCAGCAGTCCGAACCTCCGGGACGGAAATAGCAATCAGCCCCAGCATTTT

CDR3 length: 16
clone size: NA
J gene: TRBJ2-2
D gene: TRBD1
V gene: TRBV10-2
CDR3 protein: CASTGRGIRSTEALFF
CDR3 DNA: TGCGCCAGCACCGGCAGGGGGATAAGGAGCACAGAGGCGCTGTTTTTT

CDR3 length: 14
clone size: NA
J gene: TRBJ2-3
D gene: NA
V gene: TRBV10-3
CDR3 protein: CAGEGRPRADTQYF
CDR3 DNA: TGTGCCGGTGAAGGGCGCCCCCGGGCAGATACGCAGTATTTC

CDR3 length: 16
clone size: NA
J gene: TRBJ1-4
D gene: TRBD1
V gene: TRBV27
CDR3 protein: CASTTDPRTGREKLFF
CDR3 DNA: TGTGCCAGCACCACCGACCCCCGGACAGGAAGGGAAAAACTGTTTTTT

CDR3 length: 14
clone size: few
J gene: TRBJ1-2
D gene: TRBD1
V gene: TRBV6-1
CDR3 protein: CASSVDRGFYGYTF
CDR3 DNA: TGTGCCAGCAGTGTAGACAGGGGATTCTATGGCTACACCTTC

CDR3 length: 15
clone size: NA
J gene: TRBJ2-7
D gene: NA
V gene: TRBV28
CDR3 protein: CASSFFGATSYEQYF
CDR3 DNA: TGTGCCAGCAGTTTTTTTGGGGCTACCTCCTACGAGCAGTACTTC

CDR3 length: 14
clone size: NA
J gene: TRBJ1-3
D gene: NA
V gene: TRBV6-5
CDR3 protein: CASSSVSGGNTIYF
CDR3 DNA: TGTGCCAGCAGTTCGGTCTCTGGTGGAAACACCATATATTTT

CDR3 length: 15
clone size: medium-sized
J gene: TRBJ2-2
D gene: NA
V gene: TRBV27
CDR3 protein: CASTSTGVNTGELFF
CDR3 DNA: TGTGCCAGCACGTCAACGGGAGTTAACACCGGGGAGCTGTTTTTT

CDR3 length: 13
clone size: NA
J gene: TRBJ2-3
D gene: NA
V gene: TRBV6-5
CDR3 protein: CASSCRNEDTQYF
CDR3 DNA: TGTGCCAGCAGTTGCCGAAACGAAGATACGCAGTATTTT

CDR3 length: 13
clone size: NA
J gene: TRBJ2-1
D gene: NA
V gene: TRBV6-5
CDR3 protein: CASSYVHGETQFF
CDR3 DNA: TGTGCCAGCAGTTACGTCCACGGAGAGACGCAGTTCTTC

CDR3 length: 13
clone size: NA
J gene: TRBJ2-1
D gene: NA
V gene: TRBV10-1
CDR3 protein: CASSGTRYNEQFF
CDR3 DNA: TGCGCCAGCAGTGGGACTCGGTACAATGAGCAGTTCTTC

CDR3 length: 15
clone size: NA
J gene: TRBJ2-3
D gene: TRBD2
V gene: TRBV6-1
CDR3 protein: CASSPGLGGKNTQYF
CDR3 DNA: TGTGCCAGCAGCCCGGGGCTGGGAGGGAAAAACACGCAGTATTTC

CDR3 length: 15
clone size: few
J gene: TRBJ2-5
D gene: NA
V gene: TRBV27
CDR3 protein: CASSLRGGAQETQYF
CDR3 DNA: TGTGCCAGCAGTTTAAGGGGCGGGGCACAAGAGACCCAGTACTTC

CDR3 length: 15
clone size: NA
J gene: TRBJ2-3
D gene: NA
V gene: TRBV6-1
CDR3 protein: CASGLQAVITEAQYF
CDR3 DNA: TGTGCCAGCGGACTCCAGGCCGTGATTACAGAGGCGCAGTATTTT

CDR3 length: 13
clone size: NA
J gene: TRBJ2-6
D gene: NA
V gene: TRBV6-1
CDR3 protein: CASAQPGANVLTF
CDR3 DNA: TGTGCCAGCGCCCAGCCGGGGGCCAACGTCCTGACCTTC

CDR3 length: 16
clone size: NA
J gene: TRBJ2-1
D gene: TRBD2
V gene: TRBV5-1
CDR3 protein: CASSLIGLGTATEQFF
CDR3 DNA: TGCGCCAGCAGCTTGATCGGACTAGGGACTGCGACTGAGCAGTTCTTC

CDR3 length: 17
clone size: NA
J gene: TRBJ2-1
D gene: TRBD2
V gene: TRBV6-5
CDR3 protein: CASSSPGLAAAYNEQFF
CDR3 DNA: TGTGCCAGCAGTTCCCCCGGACTAGCGGCCGCCTACAATGAGCAGTTCTTC

CDR3 length: 16
clone size: NA
J gene: TRBJ1-4
D gene: NA
V gene: TRBV6-1
CDR3 protein: CASSAGSTSTNEKLFF
CDR3 DNA: TGTGCCAGCAGTGCAGGGTCAACCTCAACTAATGAAAAACTGTTTTTT

CDR3 length: 14
clone size: NA
J gene: TRBJ2-5
D gene: TRBD1
V gene: TRBV6-1
CDR3 protein: CASSESGGIETQYF
CDR3 DNA: TGTGCCAGCAGTGAGTCAGGGGGCATAGAGACCCAGTACTTC

CDR3 length: 13
clone size: many
J gene: TRBJ2-1
D gene: TRBD1
V gene: TRBV10-1
CDR3 protein: CASSLGGQETQFF
CDR3 DNA: TGCGCCAGCAGCCTAGGGGGCCAGGAGACCCAGTTCTTC

CDR3 length: 14
clone size: few
J gene: TRBJ2-3
D gene: NA
V gene: TRBV6-1
CDR3 protein: CASRGALGADTQYF
CDR3 DNA: TGTGCCAGCAGAGGGGCGCTTGGGGCAGATACGCAGTATTTT